What follows are 22 T cell receptor beta chains derived from one specimen sequenced in a study of CD8 T cells in ankylosing spondylitis. Broader study findings: A TCR beta motif made of fewer than ten highly homologous variants seemed typical of ankylosing spondylitis blood.

For these TCRs, the target antigens are not known. TCRdb passed the 5' RACE reads through MiXCR, listing each CDR3 protein once. The sample shows about 800,000 distinct CDR3 sequences, approximately 12% of them seen only once. The sequencing input was blood, either unsorted or a sorted T cell fraction (not recorded which). The receptors here all came from a male donor with ankylosing spondylitis.

The chain uses TRBV20-1 and TRBJ2-2; D is perhaps TRBD2 (5 bases). In germline, CDR1 is DFQATT, CDR2 SNEGSKA (reference sequence). The CDR3 covers 16 residues. The V end was cut by 3 bases, the J end by 4 bases, with 18 bases between. The CDR3 region is CSASTGSGGATGELFF. CDR3 sequence (DNA): TGCAGTGCTAGTACGGGGTCAGGCGGCGCCACCGGGGAGCTGTTTTTT.

This sequence joins TRBV4-1 and TRBJ2-2; the match to TRBD1 covers 8 bases. V shed 6 bases and J 1 base; nucleotides not matched to a gene: 7. Germline V gives CDR1 MGHRA, CDR2 YSYEKL. This CDR3 is 16 amino acids long. The CDR3 bases are TGCGCCAGCAGATCCTCCGGGACAGGGAACACCGGGGAGCTGTTTTTT. Residues: CASRSSGTGNTGELFF.

This clonotype turned up a few times. The rearrangement joins TRBV20-1 to TRBJ2-1; 11 bases match TRBD1. Germline trimming cut 6 bases from V and 2 bases from J; bases unmatched to any gene: 3. Looked up from germline, CDR1 is DFQATT and CDR2 is SNEGSKA (reference sequence). The CDR3 is 14 residues long. CDR3 protein: CSATGQGAYNEQFF. CDR3 coding DNA: TGCAGTGCAACGGGACAGGGGGCCTACAATGAGCAGTTCTTC.

The CDR3 sequence is CSASLDEQYF. The DNA for the CDR3 is TGCAGTGCTAGTTTGGACGAGCAGTACTTC. This rearrangement joins TRBV20-1 to TRBJ2-7; D is undetermined. The CDR3 has 10 amino acids. V lost 3 bases, J lost 5 bases, and 5 bases lay in between. Germline V CDR1 and CDR2: DFQATT, SNEGSKA (reference sequence).

The chain is built from TRBV15 and TRBJ2-5, with 13 bases matching TRBD2. Germline-derived CDR1 and CDR2 are LNHNV and YYDKDF (reference sequence). After removal of 3 bases from V and 3 bases from J, the junction contained 7 bases not matched to a gene. This CDR3 has 17 amino acids. The CDR3 region is CATSSSLTSGGKETQYF. CDR3 sequence (DNA): TGTGCCACCAGCAGTTCCCTGACTAGCGGGGGGAAAGAGACCCAGTACTTC.

This clonotype was seen ten or more times. This rearrangement joins TRBV29-1 to TRBJ1-1, with D maybe TRBD1 (5 bases). The CDR3 contains 13 residues. Germline V CDR1 and CDR2: SQVTM, ANQGSEA. V was pared by 6 bases and J by 8 bases, with 19 bases between. In DNA form, the CDR3 reads TGCAGCGTAAGACAGTTATCGGGAAAGGAAGCTTTCTTT. This gives the protein CSVRQLSGKEAFF.

This clonotype was observed a handful of times. The chain joins TRBV5-5 to TRBJ1-3; D is uncertain. This CDR3 is 13 amino acids long. Looked up from germline, CDR1 is SGHKS and CDR2 is YYEKEE (reference sequence). The V end was cut by 2 bases, the J end by 7 bases, with 10 bases between. CDR3 loop: CASSFIETNTIYF. CDR3 nucleotides: TGTGCCAGCAGCTTCATCGAAACGAACACCATATATTTT.

This clonotype was seen only a few times. V usage is TRBV7-9 and J usage is TRBJ1-5; D uncertain. This CDR3 has 12 amino acids. Germline-derived CDR1 and CDR2 are SEHNR and FQNEAQ (reference sequence). V was shortened by 5 bases and J by 5 bases, with 7 bases between the two germline ends. This CDR3 reads CASSLPDQPQHF. The CDR3 coding sequence is TGTGCCAGCAGCCTACCGGATCAGCCCCAGCATTTT.

This clonotype turned up a few times. The genes are TRBV18 and TRBJ1-2; 8 bases match TRBD1. Trimming at V came to 5 bases and at J to 7 bases, leaving 6 bases not matched to a gene. CDR3 size: 13 residues. CDR1 and CDR2 (germline): KGHSH, LQKENI. CDR3 in amino acids: CASSTTGVGGYTF. The CDR3 DNA reads TGTGCCAGCTCAACGACAGGGGTCGGTGGCTACACCTTC.

V usage is TRBV28 and J usage is TRBJ2-7; possibly TRBD2 for D (5 bases). Germline CDR1 is MDHEN and CDR2 is SYDVKM. The V gene lost 3 bases and the J gene lost 3 bases, with 21 bases spanning the gap. This CDR3 has 17 residues. The CDR3 here is CASSFEGRTANYYEQYF. Here the CDR3 DNA reads TGTGCCAGCAGTTTTGAGGGAAGGACTGCCAACTACTACGAGCAGTACTTC.

This clonotype was seen many times. V usage is TRBV10-3 and J usage is TRBJ1-6, with unresolved D. V was pared by 5 bases and J by 7 bases, with 6 bases between. This CDR3 is built from 12 residues. Germline V gene data show CDR1 as ENHRY and CDR2 as SYGVKD. In nucleotides, the CDR3 is TGTGCCATCAGTCCGACCAATTCACCCCTCCACTTT. Protein sequence: CAISPTNSPLHF.

J is TRBJ1-5 and V is TRBV20-1; D is ambiguous. Germline CDR1 DFQATT, CDR2 SNEGSKA (reference sequence). Trimming pared 3 bases from V and 3 bases from J, leaving 9 bases between. This CDR3 has 13 residues. This CDR3 reads CSASSGHNQPQHF. For the CDR3, the DNA is TGCAGTGCTAGTTCCGGGCACAATCAGCCCCAGCATTTT.

This clonotype was seen many times. The chain has TRBV29-1 and TRBJ1-1, with D hard to call. This CDR3 has 14 amino acids. The germline V and J ends were trimmed by 6 bases and 0 bases, with 14 bases remaining between them. Germline CDR1 is SQVTM and CDR2 is ANQGSEA. CDR3 nucleotides: TGCAGCGTGATCGTCAGGAGCATGAACACTGAAGCTTTCTTT. Its translation is CSVIVRSMNTEAFF.

Here the CDR3 DNA reads TGTGCCAGCAAGGAGGGCGTGGGAGATACGCAGTATTTT. It is translated as CASKEGVGDTQYF. The chain employs TRBV2 and TRBJ2-3; a possible D gene is TRBD2 (6 bases). This CDR3 has 13 amino acids. The germline V gene has CDR1 SNHLY and CDR2 FYNNEI. The V and J ends lost 7 bases and 5 bases respectively, with 13 bases between them.

The chain carries TRBV6-4 and TRBJ1-1; possible D gene TRBD1, 6 bases. CDR1 MRHNA and CDR2 SNTAGT come from the germline V gene. The CDR3 totals 16 residues. V lost 5 bases to trimming and J lost 1 base, with 17 bases between them. The CDR3 is CASSPEQGSPNTEAFF. CDR3 coding DNA: TGTGCCAGCAGTCCCGAACAGGGATCGCCGAACACTGAAGCTTTCTTT.

This clonotype was detected only a few times. The rearrangement joins TRBV7-9 to TRBJ2-7, with D perhaps matching TRBD1 (6 bases). V shed 6 bases and J shed 12 bases, with 21 bases lying between them. CDR1 and CDR2 (germline): SEHNR, FQNEAQ (reference sequence). This CDR3 has 13 amino acids. CDR3 residues: CASSFPFRDTLYF. In DNA, the CDR3 is TGTGCCAGCAGTTTCCCATTCCGGGACACACTGTACTTC.

The chain uses TRBV11-2 and TRBJ1-4; possibly TRBD1 for D (5 bases). V lost 1 base and J 0 bases, leaving 9 bases between the germline ends. CDR3 size: 16 residues. From germline, CDR1 is SGHAT and CDR2 FQNNGV. The CDR3 sequence is CASSLGGRPTNEKLFF. The CDR3 region has the DNA TGTGCCAGCAGCTTAGGGGGGAGACCAACTAATGAAAAACTGTTTTTT.

The rearrangement joins TRBV4-3 to TRBJ2-5; D not resolved. The ends were cut back, 0 bases at V and 2 bases at J, with 10 bases in the middle. Germline V gene lookup returns CDR1 LGHNA and CDR2 YSLEER. The CDR3 has 15 amino acids. Written as DNA, the CDR3 is TGCGCCAGCAGCCAAGATTTAGCAGGACAAGAGACCCAGTACTTC. It translates to CASSQDLAGQETQYF.

This clonotype was recorded a few times. V gene TRBV5-1 combines with J gene TRBJ2-6; 8 bases match TRBD1. The V segment lost 0 bases and the J segment 0 bases; nucleotides outside the gene matches: 8. CDR3 length: 19 residues. CDR1 and CDR2 from the germline V gene are SGHRS and YFSETQ. The CDR3 is CASSLVLQGARSGANVLTF. CDR3 nucleotides: TGCGCCAGCAGCTTGGTGTTGCAGGGGGCCCGCTCTGGGGCCAACGTCCTGACTTTC.

The chain employs TRBV5-1 and TRBJ2-2, with 10 bases identical to TRBD2. The V and J ends lost 3 bases and 2 bases, in that order; junction bases with no gene match: 7. Germline CDR1 reads SGHRS; CDR2 reads YFSETQ. The CDR3 is 17 amino acids. CDR3 region: CASSSTLAGRNTGELFF. The CDR3 DNA reads TGCGCCAGCAGCTCAACACTAGCGGGGAGAAACACCGGGGAGCTGTTTTTT.

The table lists this clonotype with a few counts. The gene calls are TRBV6-1 and TRBJ1-2, with TRBD1 identical over 8 bases. This CDR3 is 13 amino acids long. Germline V gene lookup returns CDR1 MNHNS and CDR2 SASEGT. V lost 6 bases and J lost 6; bases outside the gene matches: 6. CDR3 loop: CASSHRTGNGYTF. CDR3 DNA: TGTGCCAGCAGCCACAGGACAGGGAATGGCTACACCTTC.

This chain joins TRBV6-2 or TRBV6-3 and TRBJ2-2; TRBD2 might be the D (5 bases). Deletions cut 5 bases from V and 5 bases from J, with 15 bases between. The CDR3 loop spans 15 amino acids. Per the germline V gene, CDR1 is MNHEY and CDR2 is SVGEGT. The CDR3 coding sequence is TGTGCCAGCAGTGGACTTGTAGGATCGACCGGGGAGCTGTTTTTT. Residues: CASSGLVGSTGELFF.